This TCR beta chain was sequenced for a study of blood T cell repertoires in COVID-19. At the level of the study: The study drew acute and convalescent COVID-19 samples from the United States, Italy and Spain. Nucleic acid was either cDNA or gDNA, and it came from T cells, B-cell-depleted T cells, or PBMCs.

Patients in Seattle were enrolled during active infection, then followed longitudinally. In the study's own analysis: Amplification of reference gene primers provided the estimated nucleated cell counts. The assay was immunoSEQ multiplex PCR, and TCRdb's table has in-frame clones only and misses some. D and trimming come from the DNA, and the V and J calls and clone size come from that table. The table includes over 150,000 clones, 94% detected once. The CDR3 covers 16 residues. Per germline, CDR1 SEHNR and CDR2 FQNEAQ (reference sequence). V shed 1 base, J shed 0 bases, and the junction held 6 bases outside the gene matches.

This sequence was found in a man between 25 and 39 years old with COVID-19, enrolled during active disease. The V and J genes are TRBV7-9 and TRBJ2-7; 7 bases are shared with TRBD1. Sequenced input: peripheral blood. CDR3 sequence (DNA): TGTGCCAGCAGCTTAGTAGGGGGCCGGAGCTCCTACGAGCAGTACTTC. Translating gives CASSLVGGRSSYEQYF.